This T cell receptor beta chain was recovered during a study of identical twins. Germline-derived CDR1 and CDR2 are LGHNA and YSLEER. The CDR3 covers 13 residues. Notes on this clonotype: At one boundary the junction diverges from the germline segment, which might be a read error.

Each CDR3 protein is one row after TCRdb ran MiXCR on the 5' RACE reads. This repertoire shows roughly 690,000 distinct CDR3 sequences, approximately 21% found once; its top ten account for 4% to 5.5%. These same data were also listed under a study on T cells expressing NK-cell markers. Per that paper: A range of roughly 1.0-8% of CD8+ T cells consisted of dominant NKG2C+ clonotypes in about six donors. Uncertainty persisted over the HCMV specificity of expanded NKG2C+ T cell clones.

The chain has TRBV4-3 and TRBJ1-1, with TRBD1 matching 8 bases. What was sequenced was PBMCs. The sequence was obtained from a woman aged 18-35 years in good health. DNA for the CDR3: TGCGCCAGCATCCAAACAGGGGGCACTGAAGCTTTCTTT. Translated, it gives CASIQTGGTEAFF.